A selection of T cell receptor beta chains follows, all from one sample in a study of control samples from healthy donors and cancer patients. Sequenced by immunoSEQ multiplex PCR; TCRdb stores in-frame clones only, minus some. The table has 170,000 or so clones, 90% seen once. The specimen sequenced was blood. These receptors came from a woman in her 50s in good health. CDR3s include the opening cysteine and the closing phenylalanine or tryptophan. D genes are given only for firm matches. Clone size is shown for a subset of rows, as once, few, many or a class of expanded clone.

v_call	d_call	clone_size	j_call	cdr3_nt	cdr3_aa
TRBV3-1/TRBV3-2	-	-	TRBJ1-1	TGTGCCAGCAGCCGAAGTGGGCAGGGGATTCTCACTGAAGCTTTCTTT	CASSRSGQGILTEAFF
TRBV6-2/TRBV6-3	-	-	TRBJ1-1	TGTGCCAGCAGTTACCCGGGAGGGGGTACTGAAGCTTTCTTT	CASSYPGGGTEAFF
TRBV6-6	TRBD1	-	TRBJ1-2	TGTGCCAGCAGCTCGGGACAGGGAGGAAGGTATGGCTACACCTTC	CASSSGQGGRYGYTF
TRBV29-1	-	-	TRBJ1-2	TGCAGCGTCGGAGCGGGGGACATTAACTATGGCTACACCTTC	CSVGAGDINYGYTF
TRBV19	TRBD1	-	TRBJ2-2	TGTGCCAGTCCCGGGACAGGTGACACCGGGGAGCTGTTTTTT	CASPGTGDTGELFF
TRBV5-5	-	-	TRBJ2-1	TGTGCCAGCAGCGACGGGACCGGCTTTGGTGAGCAGTTCTTC	CASSDGTGFGEQFF
TRBV20-1	-	-	TRBJ1-2	TGCAGTGCCCTAGGTAGCGGCGGCTACACCTTC	CSALGSGGYTF
TRBV18	-	-	TRBJ1-5	TGTGCCAGCTCACCCCTAGGACAGAATCAGCCCCAGCATTTT	CASSPLGQNQPQHF
TRBV19	-	once	TRBJ1-5	TGTGCCAGTAGTATCGGGGGGTATCAGCCCCAGCATTTT	CASSIGGYQPQHF
TRBV5-1	-	-	TRBJ2-1	TGCGCCAGCAGCTTGGGTTTTCAGGCCGCCTACAATGAGCAGTTCTTC	CASSLGFQAAYNEQFF
TRBV29-1	-	-	TRBJ2-1	TGCAGCGTCGCGGACGGAGGTGGGGAGTTCTTC	CSVADGGGEFF
TRBV2	-	-	TRBJ2-1	TGTGCCAGCAAGGTTGCGCGGGACCTCTACAATGAGCAGTTCTTC	CASKVARDLYNEQFF
TRBV4-3	-	-	TRBJ2-1	TGCGCCAGCAGCCCCCCAGGGGCTCCAAAAACGGCTGAGCAGTTCTTC	CASSPPGAPKTAEQFF
TRBV19	TRBD1	-	TRBJ1-2	TGTGCCAGTAGTATCAGCCAGGGGGCTTATGGCTACACCTTC	CASSISQGAYGYTF
TRBV27	TRBD2	-	TRBJ2-3	TGTGCCAGCAGTCCGTCTTTAGCGGGGGCTAACACAGATACGCAGTATTTT	CASSPSLAGANTDTQYF
TRBV19	TRBD2	once	TRBJ2-1	TGTGCCAGTAGTTCGGGGGGCTCCTACAATGAGCAGTTCTTC	CASSSGGSYNEQFF
TRBV4-1	-	once	TRBJ2-7	TGCGCCAGCAGCCAAGAGTCTGGGATACCCTACGAGCAGTACTTC	CASSQESGIPYEQYF
TRBV6-1	-	-	TRBJ2-3	TGTGCCAGCAGTGAAAGGGTGGGTCGTGTATCAGATACGCAGTATTTT	CASSERVGRVSDTQYF
TRBV7-3	-	once	TRBJ1-2	TGTGCCAGCAGCATATCCGGCTCTCTAAACTATGGCTACACCTTC	CASSISGSLNYGYTF
TRBV4-1	TRBD2	-	TRBJ2-3	TGCGCCAGCAGCCAAGAAGCCCTAGCGGGGATAGATACGCAGTATTTT	CASSQEALAGIDTQYF
TRBV24-1	-	-	TRBJ1-5	TGTGCCACCAACGACGGACGGAAACCCAATCAGCCCCAGCATTTT	CATNDGRKPNQPQHF
TRBV9	TRBD1	-	TRBJ1-2	TGTGCCAGCAGCGTAGGACAGGGGGATGGCTACACCTTC	CASSVGQGDGYTF
TRBV14	-	-	TRBJ2-1	TGTGCCAGCAGCCAAGACCCGGTCCGGGCTTCCCTTGAGCAGTTCTTC	CASSQDPVRASLEQFF
TRBV2	-	-	TRBJ2-5	TGTGCCAGCAGTCTTGAGGCGCAACCTCAAGAGACCCAGTACTTC	CASSLEAQPQETQYF
TRBV5-6	-	-	TRBJ2-5	TGTGCCAGCAGCTTGCCGGGGTACCAAGAGACCCAGTACTTC	CASSLPGYQETQYF
TRBV4-3	TRBD2	-	TRBJ2-7	TGCGCCAGCAGCCAAGATGTCTCCCAGCGGGGTCGGTACGAGCAGTACTTC	CASSQDVSQRGRYEQYF
TRBV9	-	-	TRBJ2-3	TGTGCCAGCAGCGTAGTGGGTCCAGATACGCAGTATTTT	CASSVVGPDTQYF
TRBV5-1	-	-	TRBJ2-5	TGCGCCAGCAGCCCCGTCCAAGAGACCCAGTACTTC	CASSPVQETQYF
TRBV18	-	-	TRBJ2-1	TGTGCCAGCTCACCCATTCCGATGGGCAATGAGCAGTTCTTC	CASSPIPMGNEQFF